This T cell receptor (beta chain) is from a study of CD8 T cells in Susac syndrome (dated by TCRdb to between 2018 and 2021). Broadly, across the study: Repertoire sequencing was used to test whether CD8+ T cell activation and differentiation in Susac syndrome was antigen driven. CD8+ T cell repertoire clonality was compared between eleven to twelve healthy donors, around 14 Susac syndrome patients and about 15 multiple sclerosis patients.

RNA was extracted using the RNeasy kit, and about 0.5 to 1 ug of the RNA was reverse transcribed with random hexamers. TCR beta CDR3 regions were amplified with the immunoSEQ multiplex PCR assay covering 54 Vbeta and 13 Jbeta segments. PCR amplification bias was corrected by using a synthetic template baseline for primer optimization and computational correction. In the source study's methods: Reads were annotated to V, D and J genes per IMGT and analyzed with immunoSEQ Analyzer, keeping only productive sequences. Clonality was computed as one minus Shannon entropy normalized by log2 of the number of productive unique sequences. For each patient and control, public and private clones were evaluated within the 100 most prevalent clones. Clones were defined as Susac-specific if absent from the healthy and MS cohorts, from over a thousand published viral clones and from other ImmuneACCESS disease sequences. TCRdb took the public reads, trimmed them with fastp at Q25, ran MiXCR for clone calling and kept in-frame beta chains. CDR3 protein duplicates are merged, each entry listing the most common genes and DNA. TCRdb's processing, not the study's, gives the V and J calls here. The sample table shows roughly 150,000 distinct CDR3 sequences, and roughly 95% are seen once. Roughly 0.15% of the sample comes from the top ten.

Paper-wide results and their limitations: The number of individuals in the TCR sequencing and HLA analysis was recognized as being relatively small.

On this clonotype itself: Its antigen target is currently unknown. No clone much larger than this one lies a single base away; base qualities are absent.

Peripheral blood CD8+ and CD4+ T cells from healthy donors, Susac syndrome patients and multiple sclerosis patients were profiled using high-throughput TCR beta sequencing. Multiple sclerosis controls were treatment-naive patients with stable or active relapsing-remitting disease fulfilling revised McDonald criteria. Bulk CD8+ and CD4+ T cells were purified by magnetic negative isolation, while CD8+ TEMRA cells were enriched using FACS. Blood was drawn into EDTA tubes, processed within 24 hours, and PBMCs were isolated by density gradient centrifugation. PBMCs intended for TCR sequencing were cryopreserved in liquid nitrogen and were subsequently thawed in a 37 degrees C water bath. The sorted or isolated CD4+, CD8+ and CD8+ TEMRA cells had a purity of 90% or higher. Sequenced input: CD8+ T cells from PBMCs. The clonotype comes from a human donor with multiple sclerosis.

The CDR3 is CSASGTLRKQPQHF. The DNA sequence is as follows: TGCAGTGCTAGCGGGACCCTTAGAAAGCAGCCCCAGCATTTT. The chain was built from TRBV20-1 and TRBJ1-5; TRBD1 is possibly the D segment (5 matching bases). For CDR1 and CDR2, the germline V gene (reference sequence) lists DFQATT and SNEGSKA. Inclusive of the bounding cysteine and phenylalanine, the CDR3 is 14 residues long. The CDR3 DNA has 42 bases and is translated from base 1. V loses 3 bases, J loses 7 bases, and the germline ends lie 16 bases apart.